Described below is a single TCR beta chain sequence and its context. Antigen specificity is unknown. The data belong to a study of shared clonotypes between healthy human individuals. The study's findings and limits: Though the depth was large, rarefaction showed that sorted-subset sequencing was incomplete. The study found about 4.6% of naive CD4 clonotypes shared across four donors. Exclusively blood specimens were collected; tissue repertoires likely differ.

Sorted-subset replicate PCRs used roughly 220 ng DNA, around 31,000 T cell genomes. The method was immunoSEQ multiplex PCR; TCRdb's version includes in-frame clones alone and lacks a portion of them. The sample has about 2.2 million clones, about 93% seen once. From germline, CDR1 is LGHNA and CDR2 YSLEER. Trimming at V came to 3 bases and at J to 3 bases, leaving 9 bases not matched to a gene. The length of the CDR3 is 16 residues. The naive CD8 subset, CD45RO-negative cells positively selected for CCR7, excluded terminally differentiated effector memory CD45RA+ cells. The chain has TRBV4-3 and TRBJ2-7; TRBD2 aligns across 9 bases. This TCR derives from a man aged 18 to 30 in good health. Some clones in this sample may be carry-over from other donors' samples. The sample taken for sequencing was naive CD8+ T cells from PBMCs. This CDR3 reads CASSHRTSAENYEQYF. DNA for the CDR3: TGCGCCAGCAGCCACCGGACTAGCGCCGAGAACTACGAGCAGTACTTC.